The 4 T cell receptor beta chains reported below all come from one sample, sequenced in a study of PD-1 blockade in mismatch repair-deficient tumors. This table comes from immunoSEQ multiplex PCR, and its TCRdb copy is limited to in-frame clones, with some not included. The data show about 34,000 clones, with 65% to 85% seen just once and under 3.5% held by the top ten. The specimen comprised PBMCs, sampled 6 weeks after starting pembrolizumab. Receptor source: an adult with mismatch repair-deficient cancer.

This clone was recorded once. The chain employs TRBV5-6 and TRBJ1-2; unclear D gene. Germline V CDR1 and CDR2: SGHDT, YYEEEE. This CDR3 region has 14 residues. V lost 4 bases and J 2 bases, leaving 12 bases between the germline ends. CDR3 loop: CASSTQTKNYGYTF. The CDR3 DNA follows: TGTGCCAGCAGCACCCAGACAAAGAACTATGGCTACACCTTC.

The chain joins TRBV27 to TRBJ2-7; D possibly corresponds to TRBD2 (7 bases). V gave up 7 bases and J gave up 6 bases, with 22 bases separating them. There are 15 residues in the CDR3. CDR1 is MNHEY and CDR2 is SMNVEV in the germline V gene (reference sequence). CDR3 sequence reads: CASTTEGGRAPEQYF. For the CDR3, the DNA is TGTGCCAGCACTACCGAGGGGGGGAGGGCCCCCGAGCAGTACTTC.

The rearrangement links TRBV30 to TRBJ2-3; D perhaps matches TRBD1 (7 bases). CDR1 is GTSNPN and CDR2 is SVGIG in the germline V gene (reference sequence). With 2 bases removed from V and 12 bases from J, the gap between germline ends came to 18 bases. There are 13 residues in the CDR3. The CDR3 DNA reads as TGTGCCTGGAGTTCGGGCCCAGGGGGGTCTCAGTATTTT. It is translated as CAWSSGPGGSQYF.

The V gene is TRBV5-1, the J gene TRBJ2-7, with 7 positions matching TRBD1. CDR3 length equals 15 residues. V was pared by 4 bases and J by 0 bases, with 7 bases of the junction left unmatched. Germline CDR1 reads SGHRS; CDR2 reads YFSETQ. The CDR3 here is CASSPGQVLSYEQYF. DNA of the CDR3: TGCGCCAGCAGCCCTGGACAGGTCCTCTCCTACGAGCAGTACTTC.